This record concerns one T cell receptor (beta chain) sequence. In TCRdb, the RT-PCR reads were re-called with MiXCR into one record per CDR3 protein. The sample yields hundreds of thousands of distinct CDR3 sequences, more than 15% seen once. The record originates from a study of response to subunit inactivated influenza vaccine. The CDR3 has 18 residues. The germline V gene has CDR1 SGHRS and CDR2 YFSETQ. The J segment lost 2 bases and the V segment lost 0 bases, leaving 14 bases of the junction unmatched. The origin of this receptor is a man between 50 and 70 years old who received an inactivated influenza vaccine. The input for sequencing was CD4+ T cells sorted from PBMCs, taken 23 to 25 months after vaccination. The chain couples TRBV5-1 to TRBJ2-7, with 7 positions matching TRBD2. The CDR3 protein is CASSLGASGTPGAYEQYF. Written as DNA, the CDR3 is TGCGCCAGCAGCTTGGGGGCTAGCGGAACTCCCGGCGCCTACGAGCAGTACTTC. The full variable domain, with the rest looked up from reference TRBV5-1 and TRBJ2-7, is KAGVTQTPRYLIKTRGQQVTLSCSPISGHRSVSWYQQTPGQGLQFLFEYFSETQRNKGNFPGRFSGRQFSNSRSEMNVSTLELGDSALYLCASSLGASGTPGAYEQYFGPGTRLTVT.